The 5 T cell receptor beta chains presented below share a single source sample, sequenced in a study of breast tumors, draining lymph nodes, adjacent tissues. TCRdb redid the calling of the multiplex PCR reads with MiXCR, one entry per CDR3 protein. The sample has over 130,000 distinct CDR3 sequences; approximately 32% are singletons. Breast cancer patients provided tissue from their axillary draining lymph nodes. Material for sequencing was axillary lymph node tissue. Receptors were obtained from a female donor with breast cancer. Some clones in this sample may be carry-over from other donors' samples.

CDR3 coding DNA: TGCAGTGCCAGGACTAGCGGGAGCGTTCTCTCCTACGAGCAGTACTTC. Encoded protein: CSARTSGSVLSYEQYF. V gene TRBV20-1 combines with J gene TRBJ2-7; 13 nucleotides agree with TRBD2. The CDR3 is made up of 16 amino acids. The junction had 8 bases not matched to a gene; V was cut back by 6 bases and J by 0 bases. CDR1 is DFQATT and CDR2 is SNEGSKA in the germline V gene (reference sequence).

The chain uses TRBV24-1 and TRBJ1-5, with 10 bases aligning to TRBD1. The length of the CDR3 is 15 residues. Germline V gene data show CDR1 as KGHDR and CDR2 as SFDVKD. The CDR3 loop is CARVSGTGVNQPQHF. The DNA for the CDR3 is TGTGCTAGAGTCTCCGGGACAGGGGTCAATCAGCCCCAGCATTTT.

Details on this clonotype: The junction departs from germline at one end; a sequencing error may be responsible. This chain joins TRBV7-9 and TRBJ2-3, with D possibly matching TRBD1 (6 bases). The J call may be faulty, since TRBJ1-5 better matches the DNA end. This CDR3 comprises 15 residues. CDR1 SEHNR and CDR2 FQNEAQ come from the germline V gene (reference sequence). The CDR3 here is CVSSPPGAFTDTQHF. The CDR3 nucleotides read TGTGTCAGCAGCCCACCGGGGGCATTCACAGATACGCAGCATTTT.

This chain joins TRBV20-1 and TRBJ2-1; TRBD2 agrees at 11 bases. CDR1 and CDR2 (germline): DFQATT, SNEGSKA (reference sequence). Trimming took 6 bases from V and 4 from J; bases not matched to a gene: 14. The CDR3 contains 17 residues. The CDR3 DNA sequence: TGCAGTGCCTCGGGGCTAGCGGGAGGTAAGGCGTACAATGAGCAGTTCTTC. Protein product: CSASGLAGGKAYNEQFF.

To note about this clonotype: A much larger clone differs from this one at a single base, so this may be a read error. The chain couples TRBV30 to TRBJ2-2; D is tentatively TRBD1 or TRBD2 (5 bases each). CDR1 GTSNPN and CDR2 SVGIG come from the germline V gene (reference sequence). This CDR3 has 14 residues. The CDR3 nucleotides read TGTGCCCGGAGGACCGGGACGTTCACCGGGGAGCTGTTTTTT. Its translation is CARRTGTFTGELFF.